The 26 T cell receptor beta chains presented below share a single source sample, sequenced in a study of T cell changes during pregnancy in multiple sclerosis (dated by TCRdb to the late 2010s). Receptor amplification or capture employed the immunoSEQ multiplex PCR assay. The clones in this table, taken by TCRdb from immuneACCESS, are in-frame only. Not every clone is retained; where verified, under half of the shortfall comes from an unresolved V gene, and the cause of the rest is unknown. This sample is represented by approximately 60,000 clones; 90% to 95% of them were singletons. Less than 4.5% of the sample is held by the ten biggest clonotypes. Sequenced material: CD8+ T cells from peripheral blood mononuclear cells, taken in the third trimester of pregnancy. These receptors were collected from a female donor with multiple sclerosis, enrolled in a pregnancy study.

This sequence joins TRBV7-9 and TRBJ2-7; D is uncertain. Trimming removed 3 bases at V and 4 bases at J, with 13 bases between. CDR3 size: 14 residues. The germline gives CDR1 SEHNR, CDR2 FQNEAQ (reference sequence). The CDR3 DNA reads as TGTGCCAGCAGCTTTGGGCACAAATCTTACGAGCAGTACTTC. This codes for CASSFGHKSYEQYF. Combining the CDR3 with reference TRBV7-9 and TRBJ2-7 gives the whole variable domain DTGVSQNPRHKITKRGQNVTFRCDPISEHNRLYWYRQTLGQGPEFLTYFQNEAQLEKSRLLSDRFSAERPKGSFSTLEIQRTEQGDSAMYLCASSFGHKSYEQYFGPGTRLTVT.

This clone occurred once. This sequence joins TRBV7-9 and TRBJ2-1; 9 bases agree with TRBD2. The junction had 5 bases not matched to a gene; V was cut back by 5 bases and J by 3 bases. CDR1 is SEHNR, CDR2 FQNEAQ, per germline (reference sequence). CDR3 size: 15 residues. The CDR3: CASSETTSGYNEQFF. CDR3 DNA: TGTGCCAGCAGCGAAACGACTAGCGGCTACAATGAGCAGTTCTTC.

The chain links TRBV15 to TRBJ1-1; the match to TRBD1 covers 8 bases. The V gene's germline CDR1 is LNHNV and CDR2 YYDKDF (reference sequence). CDR3 length: 14 amino acids. V lost 5 bases to trimming and J lost 3 bases; unmatched junction nucleotides: 5. CDR3 DNA sequence: TGTGCCACCAGCTCAGGGGGCTCGGACACTGAAGCTTTCTTT. Translation gives CATSSGGSDTEAFF. Using reference TRBV15 and TRBJ1-1 for the parts outside the CDR3, the full variable domain is DAMVIQNPRYQVTQFGKPVTLSCSQTLNHNVMYWYQQKSSQAPKLLFHYYDKDFNNEADTPDNFQSRRPNTSFCFLDIRSPGLGDTAMYLCATSSGGSDTEAFFGQGTRLTVV.

This chain uses TRBV19 with TRBJ2-1; 7 nucleotides line up with TRBD2. V dropped 4 bases and J dropped 2; count of bases not matched to a gene: 14. Germline loops: CDR1 LNHDA, CDR2 SQIVND (reference sequence). The length of the CDR3 is 18 residues. For the CDR3, the DNA is TGTGCCAGTAGTAGGGGGGGGTCGGGACTCCTAGCCTACAATGAGCAGTTCTTC. This gives the protein CASSRGGSGLLAYNEQFF.

Notes on this clone: One end of the junction varies from germline; a read error may be responsible. The chain recombines TRBV7-7 with TRBJ2-7, with TRBD2 matching over 7 bases. This CDR3 comprises 16 residues. CDR1 and CDR2 (germline): SSHAT, FNYEAQ (reference sequence). The CDR3 DNA follows: TGTGCTAGCAGCAGCGGGGAGCCCCAGATCGGCTACGAGCAGTACTTC. Translation: CASSSGEPQIGYEQYF.

The V call is TRBV4-3, the J call TRBJ2-7; D is unclear. V was clipped by 0 bases and J by 6 bases, with 18 bases between them. Germline V gives CDR1 LGHNA, CDR2 YSLEER. The CDR3 extends over 16 amino acids. CDR3 residues: CASSQDPGFTGSEQYF. CDR3 DNA: TGCGCCAGCAGCCAAGATCCCGGGTTCACCGGCTCCGAGCAGTACTTC.

V is TRBV9 and J is TRBJ2-1; D possibly corresponds to TRBD2 (5 bases). The V end was cut by 4 bases, the J end by 2 bases, with 7 bases between. This CDR3 is 13 amino acids long. The germline V gene has CDR1 SGDLS and CDR2 YYNGEE. This CDR3 reads CASSLGTYNEQFF. The DNA for the CDR3 is TGTGCCAGCAGCCTCGGGACCTACAATGAGCAGTTCTTC.

Only one count was recorded for this clone. The chain uses TRBV27 and TRBJ2-7; TRBD2 agrees at 12 bases. CDR3 length: 14 residues. Germline-derived CDR1 and CDR2 are MNHEY and SMNVEV (reference sequence). Trimming cost V 10 bases and J 4 bases; bases outside gene matches: 8. CDR3 bases: TGTGCCACCGCCCTAGCGGGAGGGCGATACGAGCAGTACTTC. This translates into CATALAGGRYEQYF.

The chain combines TRBV18 with TRBJ2-7; D might be TRBD1 (5 bases). Per germline, CDR1 KGHSH and CDR2 LQKENI. The CDR3 extends over 16 amino acids. Trimming pared 0 bases from V and 3 bases from J, leaving 15 bases between. CDR3 coding DNA: TGTGCCAGCTCACCACCGGGAACGACAGCCCTCTACGAGCAGTACTTC. As protein: CASSPPGTTALYEQYF.

To note about this clone: The sample has other DNA sequences that encode this CDR3 too. The chain is built from TRBV7-9 and TRBJ1-4, with 8 bases aligning to TRBD1. The CDR3 has 14 residues. Germline loops: CDR1 SEHNR, CDR2 FQNEAQ (reference sequence). The V and J ends lost 2 bases and 5 bases, in that order; junction bases with no gene match: 1. This CDR3 reads CASSLRQGNEKLFF. In DNA form, the CDR3 reads TGTGCCAGCAGCTTACGACAGGGGAATGAAAAACTGTTTTTT. The variable domain in full, with the rest retrieved from reference TRBV7-9 and TRBJ1-4, is DTGVSQNPRHKITKRGQNVTFRCDPISEHNRLYWYRQTLGQGPEFLTYFQNEAQLEKSRLLSDRFSAERPKGSFSTLEIQRTEQGDSAMYLCASSLRQGNEKLFFGSGTQLSVL.

The V gene is TRBV7-2, the J gene TRBJ2-2; the D gene is possibly TRBD2 (6 bases). CDR3 length equals 17 residues. The V gene lost 5 bases and the J gene lost 0 bases, with 16 bases spanning the gap. Germline V lookup: CDR1 SGHTA, CDR2 FQGNSA. The CDR3 bases are TGTGCCAGCAGCACCCCGAGGTGGGGGGCGAACACCGGGGAGCTGTTTTTT. This sequence encodes CASSTPRWGANTGELFF.

This clone was seen only once. The V gene is TRBV5-4, the J gene TRBJ1-2, with 7 bases that match TRBD1. This CDR3 is 14 amino acids long. The junction had 3 bases not matched to a gene; V was cut back by 0 bases and J by 4 bases. Germline V gene lookup returns CDR1 SGHNT and CDR2 YYREEE (reference sequence). The CDR3 nucleotides are TGTGCCAGCAGCTTGGGACAGGGACCCTATGGCTACACCTTC. It encodes CASSLGQGPYGYTF.

The rearrangement uses TRBV30 and TRBJ2-6; a weak D match, TRBD2 (5 bases). The V and J ends lost 3 bases and 4 bases respectively, with 25 bases between them. Germline V gene lookup returns CDR1 GTSNPN and CDR2 SVGIG (reference sequence). The CDR3 contains 19 residues. In DNA, the CDR3 is TGTGCCTGGAGCGTCTTGGGCTCATCACTAACGGGAGGGGCCAACGTCCTGACTTTC. Translated, it gives CAWSVLGSSLTGGANVLTF.

The V call is TRBV6-6, the J call TRBJ2-7; TRBD1 might be the D (5 bases). V lost 7 bases to trimming and J lost 3 bases, with 16 bases between them. This CDR3 is built from 14 residues. Germline values: CDR1 MNHNY, CDR2 SVGAGI (reference sequence). CDR3 sequence: CASTLGVGVYEQYF. DNA for the CDR3: TGTGCCAGCACCCTAGGGGTAGGGGTCTACGAGCAGTACTTC.

As regards this clone: The limits of the CDR3 on the DNA are not certain, so only TCRdb's listed CDR3 is given. The gene calls are TRBV7-9 and TRBJ1-2; the D segment call TRBD1 is taken from the table without a DNA check. The germline gives CDR1 SEHNR, CDR2 FQNEAQ (reference sequence). The CDR3 is 12 amino acids in total, end residues counted. The CDR3 protein is CASSFGQGALTF.

The chain joins TRBV19 to TRBJ1-1, with TRBD1 matching over 9 bases. Trimming removed 2 bases from V and 4 bases from J; junction bases left unmatched: 8. This CDR3 comprises 16 residues. Germline-derived CDR1 and CDR2 are LNHDA and SQIVND (reference sequence). The chain's CDR3 is CASSIRTGDRSTEAFF. Here the CDR3 DNA reads TGTGCCAGTAGTATAAGGACAGGGGATCGGAGCACTGAAGCTTTCTTT.

CDR3 amino acids: CASSLDSSYPTFYEQYF. The CDR3 DNA follows: TGTGCCAGTAGTTTGGACTCTTCCTACCCTACCTTTTACGAGCAGTACTTC. The chain combines TRBV19 with TRBJ2-7; D perhaps matches TRBD2 (5 bases). Trimming shortened V by 5 bases and J by 4 bases, and 24 bases separated the two germline ends. The CDR3 has 17 amino acids. Germline assignment: CDR1 LNHDA and CDR2 SQIVND (reference sequence). Combining the CDR3 with reference TRBV19 and TRBJ2-7 gives the whole variable domain DGGITQSPKYLFRKEGQNVTLSCEQNLNHDAMYWYRQDPGQGLRLIYYSQIVNDFQKGDIAEGYSVSREKKESFPLTVTSAQKNPTAFYLCASSLDSSYPTFYEQYFGPGTRLTVT.

The chain carries TRBV27 and TRBJ2-3, with D possibly matching TRBD1 (5 bases). The CDR3 totals 15 residues. The V gene lost 0 bases and the J gene lost 6 bases, with 13 bases spanning the gap. From germline, CDR1 is MNHEY and CDR2 SMNVEV (reference sequence). The DNA of the CDR3 is TGTGCCAGCAGTTTATCTCCAGGGCCTCAGGATACGCAGTATTTT. Amino acids: CASSLSPGPQDTQYF.

The chain carries TRBV28 and TRBJ2-7, with D maybe TRBD1 (6 bases). Trimming shortened V by 5 bases and J by 2 bases, and 19 bases separated the two germline ends. Germline CDR1 and CDR2: MDHEN and SYDVKM. The CDR3 has 16 residues. The CDR3 DNA is TGTGCCAGCAGTCTCCTAGGGGGTAGCGAACCCTACGAGCAGTACTTC. It translates to CASSLLGGSEPYEQYF.

This clone turned up a few times. The chain recombines TRBV27 with TRBJ2-7; TRBD1 agrees at 12 bases. V gave up 5 bases and J gave up 6 bases; unmatched junction bases: 5. CDR1 and CDR2 from the germline V gene are MNHEY and SMNVEV (reference sequence). CDR3 length: 14 amino acids. The CDR3 bases are TGTGCCAGCAGTCCCGGGACAGGGGGCGGCGAGCAGTACTTC. Translating gives CASSPGTGGGEQYF.

The V call is TRBV19, the J call TRBJ2-7, with D maybe TRBD2 (5 bases). Germline assignment: CDR1 LNHDA and CDR2 SQIVND (reference sequence). The V and J ends lost 10 bases and 1 base respectively, with 8 bases between them. The CDR3 has 11 residues. The CDR3 DNA reads TGTGCCACCAGGACTTCCTACGAGCAGTACTTC. Translated, it gives CATRTSYEQYF.

The chain recombines TRBV19 with TRBJ2-1; D perhaps matches TRBD1 (5 bases). The CDR3 runs to 14 residues. Germline V gives CDR1 LNHDA, CDR2 SQIVND (reference sequence). With 4 bases removed from V and 0 bases from J, the gap between germline ends came to 7 bases. The CDR3 protein is CASSNQGSYNEQFF. The CDR3 DNA reads TGTGCCAGTAGTAACCAGGGCTCCTACAATGAGCAGTTCTTC.

This clone was observed once. The gene calls are TRBV6-1 and TRBJ1-1; tentatively, D is TRBD1 (5 bases). This CDR3 contains 10 residues. In germline, CDR1 is MNHNS, CDR2 SASEGT. V was shortened by 10 bases and J by 6 bases, with 9 bases between the two germline ends. CDR3 sequence (DNA): TGTGCCACCGGGGGGGCTGAAGCTTTCTTT. Amino acids: CATGGAEAFF.

This clone is a singleton in its sample. This chain uses TRBV14 with TRBJ1-1; D is undetermined. The V gene's germline CDR1 is SGHDN and CDR2 FVKESK. This CDR3 contains 15 residues. Between the trimmed V and J ends, which lost 3 bases and 3 bases, there was a span of 14 bases. The CDR3 is CASSHLGPGDTEAFF. The CDR3 DNA reads as TGTGCCAGCAGCCATCTGGGTCCCGGGGACACTGAAGCTTTCTTT.

The chain recombines TRBV29-1 with TRBJ2-5; 9 bases match TRBD2. With V trimmed by 4 bases and J by 4 bases, 1 base remained unmatched. The CDR3 runs to 12 residues. Per the germline V gene, CDR1 is SQVTM and CDR2 is ANQGSEA. Here the CDR3 reads CSVGAGGETQYF. The CDR3 region has the DNA TGCAGCGTTGGAGCGGGAGGAGAGACCCAGTACTTC.

This chain joins TRBV4-3 and TRBJ2-5; the D gene is possibly TRBD2 (6 bases). The DNA end favors TRBJ2-7, so the J call may be wrong. Per germline, CDR1 LGHNA and CDR2 YSLEER. This CDR3 contains 14 residues. CDR3 in amino acids: CASSLGEETYEQYF. Written as DNA, the CDR3 is TGCGCCAGCAGCCTTGGGGAGGAGACCTACGAGCAGTACTTC.